The clone carrying this TCR beta chain was seen once. A read error may produce the germline difference seen at one junction end. Profiling relied on immunoSEQ multiplex PCR, and the TCRdb table lists in-frame clones only, not all of them. The data hold about 1 million clones, with around four fifths observed a single time. These data originate in a study of shared clonotypes between healthy human individuals. The CDR3 covers 15 residues. Germline V gives CDR1 SGHNT, CDR2 YYREEE (reference sequence). The chain carries TRBV5-4 and TRBJ1-1; D perhaps matches TRBD1 (5 bases). The sequence came from a young man in good health. Specimen: memory CD4+ T cells sorted from blood. Regarding subset: CD45RA-negative fraction. In nucleotides, the CDR3 is TGCGCCAGCAGCTTGGTAAGAGGGGCCCGCACTGAAGCTTTCTTT. The encoded protein is CASSLVRGARTEAFF.